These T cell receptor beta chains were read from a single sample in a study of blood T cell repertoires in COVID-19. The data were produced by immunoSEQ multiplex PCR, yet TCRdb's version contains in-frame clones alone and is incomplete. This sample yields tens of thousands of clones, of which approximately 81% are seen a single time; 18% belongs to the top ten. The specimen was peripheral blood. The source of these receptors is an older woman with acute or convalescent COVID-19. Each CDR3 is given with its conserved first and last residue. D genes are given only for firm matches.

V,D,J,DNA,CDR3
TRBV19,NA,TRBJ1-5,TGTGCCAGTAGTCCACTGGACAAGGACCATCAGCCCCAGCATTTT,CASSPLDKDHQPQHF
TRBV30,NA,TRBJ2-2,TGTGCCTGGGGGAGTAGGGGGTCGGACGGGGAGCTGTTTTTT,CAWGSRGSDGELFF
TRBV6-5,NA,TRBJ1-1,TGTGCCAGCAGTACAGTGAACACTGAAGCTTTCTTT,CASSTVNTEAFF
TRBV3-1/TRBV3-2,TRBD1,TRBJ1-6,TGTGCCAGCAGCCAGGGGGGACAGGGGGCTTTCACCTATAATTCACCCCTCCACTTT,CASSQGGQGAFTYNSPLHF
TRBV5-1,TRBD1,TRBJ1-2,TGCGCCAGCAGCCAACAACAGGGGGCCCGACCCCTAAGCTATGGCTACACCTTC,CASSQQQGARPLSYGYTF
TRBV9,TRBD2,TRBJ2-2,TGTGCCAGCAGCCCCTTCGGGAGGGAGGAAACCGGGGAGCTGTTTTTT,CASSPFGREETGELFF
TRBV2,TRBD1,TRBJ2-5,TGTGCCAGCAATATTGAGGGGGCGCTCGAGACCCAGTACTTC,CASNIEGALETQYF
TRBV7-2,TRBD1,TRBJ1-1,TGTGCCAGCAGCTTAGTAGGTCCAGGGGGCACTGAAGCTTTCTTT,CASSLVGPGGTEAFF
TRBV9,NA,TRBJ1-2,TGTGCCAGCAGCCTTCGGACAGATGGCTACACCTTC,CASSLRTDGYTF
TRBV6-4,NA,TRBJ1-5,TGTGCCAGCAGTGACGCAGACAGGTTTTATAGCAATCAGCCCCAGCATTTT,CASSDADRFYSNQPQHF
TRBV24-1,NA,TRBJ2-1,TGTGCCACCAGTGATTTTTGGCGGGTGACCTACAATGAGCAGTTCTTC,CATSDFWRVTYNEQFF
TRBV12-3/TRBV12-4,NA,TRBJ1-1,TGTGCCAGCAGTTCCCATCGGGAGGGTGAAGCTTTCTTT,CASSSHREGEAFF